This TCR beta chain comes out of a study of blood T cell repertoires in COVID-19. With 5 bases clipped from V and 9 bases from J, the junction kept 7 bases outside the gene matches. CDR1 and CDR2 (germline): SNHLY, FYNNEI. The CDR3 is 14 amino acids. The table lists this clone with a count of one. Methods used by the authors: Counts of nucleated cells, estimated from reference gene primer amplification, were obtained. Sequenced by immunoSEQ multiplex PCR; TCRdb stores in-frame clones only, minus some. The V and J calls and clone size come from that table; D and trimming were worked out from the DNA. The table lists 150,000 to 200,000 clones, roughly 82% of them singletons. The cohort comprised adults aged roughly 18 to 95 years residing in under 30 US areas. Grouping used clinical history reported by participants in a survey and questionnaire. For recovered donors of Cohort 3, there were two negative PCRs, clearance, or symptom resolution.

This chain links TRBV2 with TRBJ2-1, with 10 positions matching TRBD2. The sequencing input was PBMCs or T cells enriched from blood (not recorded which). This clonotype was obtained from a man between 35 and 55 years old who had recovered from COVID-19. The CDR3 DNA is TGTGCCAGCAGTTCGCTAGCGGGAGTCGGTGAGCAGTTCTTC. It encodes CASSSLAGVGEQFF.